Sequencing of this T cell receptor beta chain was carried out in a study of cytomegalovirus exposure and HLA in healthy donors. Overall study context: Previous work identified roughly 110 million unique TCR beta sequences from roughly 180 million T cells. Regarding the study as a whole: CMV serostatus was the only immune exposure information that was available.

CDR1 is MNHEY, CDR2 SMNVEV, per germline (reference sequence). The length of the CDR3 is 15 residues. V was cut by 3 bases and J by 0 bases, with 11 bases left in between. Remarks on this clone: Its antigen is not known.

Amplification used 60 Vbeta primers and 13 Jbeta primers. Profiled with immunoSEQ multiplex PCR; TCRdb holds only in-frame clones, not every one. In the table there are 100,000 or so clones, about 75% of which are singletons. The chain is built from TRBV27 and TRBJ1-2, with a weak D call TRBD1 (5 bases). Material for sequencing was PBMCs. This TCR was recovered from a man aged 50-59 years in good health and CMV-seronegative. The DNA of the CDR3 is TGTGCCAGCAGTTTCGCCGACAGAACTAACTATGGCTACACCTTC. Translation gives CASSFADRTNYGYTF.